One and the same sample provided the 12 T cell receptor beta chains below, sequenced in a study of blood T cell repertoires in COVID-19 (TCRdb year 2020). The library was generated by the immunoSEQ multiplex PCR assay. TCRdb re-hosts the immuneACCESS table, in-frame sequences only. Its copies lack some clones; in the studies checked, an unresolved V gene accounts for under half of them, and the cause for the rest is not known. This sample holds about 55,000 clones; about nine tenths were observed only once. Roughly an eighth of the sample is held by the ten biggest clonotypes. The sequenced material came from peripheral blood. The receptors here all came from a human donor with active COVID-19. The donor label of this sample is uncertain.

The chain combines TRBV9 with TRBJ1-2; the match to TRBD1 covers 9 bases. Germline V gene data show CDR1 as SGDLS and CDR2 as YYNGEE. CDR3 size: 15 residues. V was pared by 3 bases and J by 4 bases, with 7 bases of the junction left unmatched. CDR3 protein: CASSAQQGAGYGYTF. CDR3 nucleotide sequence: TGTGCCAGCAGCGCTCAACAGGGGGCGGGCTATGGCTACACCTTC.

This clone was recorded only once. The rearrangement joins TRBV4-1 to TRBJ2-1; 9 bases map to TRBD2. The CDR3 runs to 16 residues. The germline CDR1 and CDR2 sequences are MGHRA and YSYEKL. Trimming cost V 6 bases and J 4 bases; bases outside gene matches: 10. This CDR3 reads CASRIGASGTYNEQFF. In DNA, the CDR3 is TGCGCCAGCAGGATAGGTGCTAGCGGGACTTACAATGAGCAGTTCTTC.

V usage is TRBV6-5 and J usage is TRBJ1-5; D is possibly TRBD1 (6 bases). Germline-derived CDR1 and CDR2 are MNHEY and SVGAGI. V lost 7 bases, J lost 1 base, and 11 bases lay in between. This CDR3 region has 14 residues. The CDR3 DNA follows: TGTGCCAGCACCAGGGGTGAGAGCAATCAGCCCCAGCATTTT. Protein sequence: CASTRGESNQPQHF.

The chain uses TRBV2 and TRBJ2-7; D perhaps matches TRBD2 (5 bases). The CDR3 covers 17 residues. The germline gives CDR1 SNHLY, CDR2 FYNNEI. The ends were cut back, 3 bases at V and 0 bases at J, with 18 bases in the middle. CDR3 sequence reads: CASSEAVGLSVSYEQYF. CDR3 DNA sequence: TGTGCCAGCAGTGAGGCCGTAGGACTTTCAGTCTCCTACGAGCAGTACTTC.

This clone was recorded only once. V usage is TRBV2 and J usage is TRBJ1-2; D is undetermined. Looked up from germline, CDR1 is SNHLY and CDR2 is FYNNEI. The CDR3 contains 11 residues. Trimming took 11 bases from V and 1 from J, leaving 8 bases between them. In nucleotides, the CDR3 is TGTGCCTTGCCGGGTAACTATGGCTACACCTTC. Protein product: CALPGNYGYTF.

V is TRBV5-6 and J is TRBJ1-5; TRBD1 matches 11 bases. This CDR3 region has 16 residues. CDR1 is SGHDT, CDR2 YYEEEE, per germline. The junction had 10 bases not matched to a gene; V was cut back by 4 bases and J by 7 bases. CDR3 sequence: CASSLGQGARGQPQHF. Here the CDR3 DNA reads TGTGCCAGCAGCCTCGGACAGGGGGCAAGGGGCCAGCCCCAGCATTTT.

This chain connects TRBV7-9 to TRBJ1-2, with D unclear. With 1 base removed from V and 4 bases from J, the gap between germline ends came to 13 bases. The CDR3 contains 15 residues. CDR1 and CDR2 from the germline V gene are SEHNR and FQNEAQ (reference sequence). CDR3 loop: CASSLVESRVYGYTF. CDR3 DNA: TGTGCCAGCAGCTTAGTTGAGAGTCGTGTCTATGGCTACACCTTC.

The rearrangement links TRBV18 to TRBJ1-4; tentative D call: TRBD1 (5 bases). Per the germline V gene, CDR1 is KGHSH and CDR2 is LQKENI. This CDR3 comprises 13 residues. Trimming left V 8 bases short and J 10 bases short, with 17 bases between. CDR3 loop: CASHPGEMGKLFF. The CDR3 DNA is TGTGCCAGCCACCCGGGGGAGATGGGAAAACTGTTTTTT.

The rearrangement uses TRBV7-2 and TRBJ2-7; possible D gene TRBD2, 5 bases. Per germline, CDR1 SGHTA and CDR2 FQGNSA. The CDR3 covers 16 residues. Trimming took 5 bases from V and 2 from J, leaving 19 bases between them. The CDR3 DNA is TGTGCCAGCAGCGCTCCTTTGAGCGGCATTGCCTACGAGCAGTACTTC. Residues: CASSAPLSGIAYEQYF.

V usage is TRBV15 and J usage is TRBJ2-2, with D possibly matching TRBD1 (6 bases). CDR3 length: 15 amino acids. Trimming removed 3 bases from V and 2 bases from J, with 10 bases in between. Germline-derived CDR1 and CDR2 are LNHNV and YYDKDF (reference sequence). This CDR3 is CATSSLQGNTGELFF. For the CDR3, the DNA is TGTGCCACCAGCAGTTTACAGGGTAACACCGGGGAGCTGTTTTTT.

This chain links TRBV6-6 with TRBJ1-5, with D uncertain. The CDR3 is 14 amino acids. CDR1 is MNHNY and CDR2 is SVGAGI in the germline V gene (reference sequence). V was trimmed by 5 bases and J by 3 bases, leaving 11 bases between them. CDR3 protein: CASSGRVANQPQHF. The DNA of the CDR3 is TGTGCCAGCAGTGGCCGGGTCGCCAATCAGCCCCAGCATTTT.

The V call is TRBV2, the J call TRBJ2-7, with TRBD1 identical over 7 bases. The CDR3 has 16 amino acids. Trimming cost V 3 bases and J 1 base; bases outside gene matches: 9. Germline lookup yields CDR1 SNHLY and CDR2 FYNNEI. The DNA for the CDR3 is TGTGCCAGCAGTGAGACAGGGACAGCGTATTCCTACGAGCAGTACTTC. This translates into CASSETGTAYSYEQYF.